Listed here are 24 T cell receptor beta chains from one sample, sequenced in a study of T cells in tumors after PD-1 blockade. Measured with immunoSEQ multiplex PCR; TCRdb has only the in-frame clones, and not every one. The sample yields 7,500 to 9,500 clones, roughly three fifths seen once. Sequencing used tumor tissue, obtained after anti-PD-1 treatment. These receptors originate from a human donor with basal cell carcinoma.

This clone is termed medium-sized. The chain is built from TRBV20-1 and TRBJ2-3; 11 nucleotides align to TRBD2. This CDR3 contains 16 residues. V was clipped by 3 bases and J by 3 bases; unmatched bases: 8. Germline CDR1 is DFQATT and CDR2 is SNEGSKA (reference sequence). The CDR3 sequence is CSASTSGGSLTDTQYF. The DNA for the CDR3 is TGCAGTGCTAGTACTAGCGGGGGCTCTTTAACAGATACGCAGTATTTT.

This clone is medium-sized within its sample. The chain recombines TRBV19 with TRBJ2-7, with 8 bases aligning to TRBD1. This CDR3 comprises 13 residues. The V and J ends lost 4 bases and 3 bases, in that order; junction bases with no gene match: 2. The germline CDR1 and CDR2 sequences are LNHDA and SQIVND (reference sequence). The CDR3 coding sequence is TGTGCCAGTAGTAGCGACAGGGGCTACGAGCAGTACTTC. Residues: CASSSDRGYEQYF.

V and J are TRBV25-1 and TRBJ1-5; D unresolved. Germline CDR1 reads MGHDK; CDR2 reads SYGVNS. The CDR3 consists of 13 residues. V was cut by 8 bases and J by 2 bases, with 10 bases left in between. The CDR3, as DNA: TGTGCCAGCGCGGGGTATGGCAATCAGCCCCAGCATTTT. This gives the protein CASAGYGNQPQHF.

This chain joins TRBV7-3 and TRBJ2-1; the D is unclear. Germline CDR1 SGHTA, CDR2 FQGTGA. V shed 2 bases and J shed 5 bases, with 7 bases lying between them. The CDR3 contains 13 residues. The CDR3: CASSLFPNNEQFF. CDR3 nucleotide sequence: TGTGCCAGCAGCTTATTCCCGAACAATGAGCAGTTCTTC.

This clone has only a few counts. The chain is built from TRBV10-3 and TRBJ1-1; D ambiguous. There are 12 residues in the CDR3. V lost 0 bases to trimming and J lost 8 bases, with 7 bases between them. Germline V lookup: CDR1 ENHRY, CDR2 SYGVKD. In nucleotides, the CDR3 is TGTGCCATCAGTGAGTCGCTAGGGGAAGCTTTCTTT. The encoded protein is CAISESLGEAFF.

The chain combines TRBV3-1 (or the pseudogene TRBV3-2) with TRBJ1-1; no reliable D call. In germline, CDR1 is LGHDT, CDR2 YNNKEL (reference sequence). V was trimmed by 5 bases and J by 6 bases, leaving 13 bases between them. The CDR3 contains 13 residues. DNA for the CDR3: TGTGCCAGCAGCATCGCGGGTAGCCCTGAAGCTTTCTTT. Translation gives CASSIAGSPEAFF.

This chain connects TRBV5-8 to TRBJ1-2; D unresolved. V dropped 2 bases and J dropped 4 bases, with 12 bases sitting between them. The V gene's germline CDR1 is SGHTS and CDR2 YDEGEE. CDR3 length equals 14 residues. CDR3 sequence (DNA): TGTGCCAGCAGCTTCCCAGATTGGGGCTATGGCTACACCTTC. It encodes CASSFPDWGYGYTF.

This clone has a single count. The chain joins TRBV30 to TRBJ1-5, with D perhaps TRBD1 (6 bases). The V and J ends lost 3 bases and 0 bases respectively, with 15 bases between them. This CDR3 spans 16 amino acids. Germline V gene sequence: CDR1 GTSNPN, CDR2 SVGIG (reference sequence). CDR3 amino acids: CAWSLTIGGSNQPQHF. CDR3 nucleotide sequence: TGTGCCTGGAGCTTGACGATAGGGGGTAGCAATCAGCCCCAGCATTTT.

The chain's CDR3 is CAWCLGDQPQHF. The CDR3 DNA reads TGTGCCTGGTGCTTGGGGGATCAGCCCCAGCATTTT. The V call is TRBV30, the J call TRBJ1-5; D might be TRBD1 (5 bases). V shed 5 bases and J shed 5 bases, with 10 bases lying between them. This CDR3 has 12 amino acids. Germline CDR1 GTSNPN, CDR2 SVGIG (reference sequence).

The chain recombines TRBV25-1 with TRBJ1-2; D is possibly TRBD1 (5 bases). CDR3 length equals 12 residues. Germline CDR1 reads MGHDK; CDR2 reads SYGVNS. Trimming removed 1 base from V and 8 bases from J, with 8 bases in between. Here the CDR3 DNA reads TGTGCCAGCAGTGAATGGGGGGGAGGCTACACCTTC. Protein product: CASSEWGGGYTF.

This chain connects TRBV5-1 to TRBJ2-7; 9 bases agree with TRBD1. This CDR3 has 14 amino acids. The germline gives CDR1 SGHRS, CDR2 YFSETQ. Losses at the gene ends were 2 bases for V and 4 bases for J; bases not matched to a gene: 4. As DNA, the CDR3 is TGCGCCAGCAGCTTAGGGACAGGGAAGTACGAGCAGTACTTC. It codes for CASSLGTGKYEQYF.

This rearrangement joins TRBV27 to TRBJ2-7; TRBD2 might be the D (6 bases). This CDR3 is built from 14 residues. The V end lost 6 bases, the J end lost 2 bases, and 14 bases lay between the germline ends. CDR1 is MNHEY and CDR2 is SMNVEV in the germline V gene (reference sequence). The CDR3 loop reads CASREGRPPYEQYF. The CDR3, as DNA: TGTGCCAGCAGGGAGGGACGGCCCCCCTACGAGCAGTACTTC.

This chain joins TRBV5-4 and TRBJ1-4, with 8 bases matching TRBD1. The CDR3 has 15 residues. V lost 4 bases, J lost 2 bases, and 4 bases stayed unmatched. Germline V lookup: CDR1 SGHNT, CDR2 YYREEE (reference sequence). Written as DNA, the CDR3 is TGTGCCAGCAGCCAACACAGGGGGACTAATGAAAAACTGTTTTTT. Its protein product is CASSQHRGTNEKLFF.

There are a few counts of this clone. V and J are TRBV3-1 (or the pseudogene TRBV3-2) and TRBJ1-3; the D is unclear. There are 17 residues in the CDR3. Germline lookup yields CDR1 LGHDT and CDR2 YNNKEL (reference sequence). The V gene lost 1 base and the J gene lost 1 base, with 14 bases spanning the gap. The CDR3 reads CASSQAPTGASGNTIYF. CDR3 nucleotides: TGTGCCAGCAGCCAAGCCCCTACTGGAGCTTCTGGAAACACCATATATTTT.

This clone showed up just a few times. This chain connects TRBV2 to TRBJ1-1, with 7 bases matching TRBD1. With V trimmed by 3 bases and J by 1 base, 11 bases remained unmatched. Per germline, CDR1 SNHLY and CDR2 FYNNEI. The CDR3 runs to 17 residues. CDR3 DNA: TGTGCCAGCAGTGAGGAACCCCCGGGACAGTGGAACACTGAAGCTTTCTTT. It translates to CASSEEPPGQWNTEAFF.

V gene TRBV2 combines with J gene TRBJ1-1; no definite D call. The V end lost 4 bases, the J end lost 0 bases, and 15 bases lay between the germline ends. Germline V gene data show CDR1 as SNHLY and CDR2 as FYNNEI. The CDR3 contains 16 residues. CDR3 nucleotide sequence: TGTGCCAGCAGTGCTAGGGTAGGCGGGATGAACACTGAAGCTTTCTTT. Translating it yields CASSARVGGMNTEAFF.

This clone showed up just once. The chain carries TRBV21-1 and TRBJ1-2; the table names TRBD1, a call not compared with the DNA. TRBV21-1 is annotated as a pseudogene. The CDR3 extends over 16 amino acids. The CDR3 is CASSTITGVEAYGYTF. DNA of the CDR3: TGTGCCAGCAGCACTATCACAGGGGTGGAGGCCTATGGCTACACCTTC.

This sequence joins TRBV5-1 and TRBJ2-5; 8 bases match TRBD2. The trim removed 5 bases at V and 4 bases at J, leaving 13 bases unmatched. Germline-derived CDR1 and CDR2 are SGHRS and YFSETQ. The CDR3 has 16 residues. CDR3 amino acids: CASSPSGSFSGETQYF. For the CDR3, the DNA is TGCGCCAGCAGTCCTAGCGGGTCGTTTTCGGGAGAGACCCAGTACTTC. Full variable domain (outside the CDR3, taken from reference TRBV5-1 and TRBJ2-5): KAGVTQTPRYLIKTRGQQVTLSCSPISGHRSVSWYQQTPGQGLQFLFEYFSETQRNKGNFPGRFSGRQFSNSRSEMNVSTLELGDSALYLCASSPSGSFSGETQYFGPGTRLLVL.

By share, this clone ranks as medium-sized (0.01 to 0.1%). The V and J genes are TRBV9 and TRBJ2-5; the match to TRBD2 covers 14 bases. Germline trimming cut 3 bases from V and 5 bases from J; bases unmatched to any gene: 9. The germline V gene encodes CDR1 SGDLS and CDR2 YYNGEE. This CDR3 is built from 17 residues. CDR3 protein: CASSEGGLAGGRETQYF. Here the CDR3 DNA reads TGTGCCAGCAGCGAGGGCGGACTAGCGGGGGGACGTGAGACCCAGTACTTC.

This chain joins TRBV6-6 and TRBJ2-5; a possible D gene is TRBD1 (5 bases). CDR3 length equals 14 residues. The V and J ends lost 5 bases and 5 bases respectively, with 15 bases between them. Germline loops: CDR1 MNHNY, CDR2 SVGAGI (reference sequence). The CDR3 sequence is CASSHDSVGETQYF. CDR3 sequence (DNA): TGTGCCAGCAGTCACGACAGCGTTGGGGAGACCCAGTACTTC.

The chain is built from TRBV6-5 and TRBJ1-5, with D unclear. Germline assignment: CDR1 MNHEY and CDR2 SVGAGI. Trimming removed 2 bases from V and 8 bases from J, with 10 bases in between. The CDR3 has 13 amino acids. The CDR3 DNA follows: TGTGCCAGCAGTTACAACGGGGTGGAGCCCCAGCATTTT. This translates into CASSYNGVEPQHF.

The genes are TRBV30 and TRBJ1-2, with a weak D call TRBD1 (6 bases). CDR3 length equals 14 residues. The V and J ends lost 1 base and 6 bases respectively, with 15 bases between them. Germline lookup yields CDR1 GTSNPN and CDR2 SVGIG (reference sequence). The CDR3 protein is CAWSGQLGGDGYTF. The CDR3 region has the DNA TGTGCCTGGAGTGGCCAGTTGGGGGGCGATGGCTACACCTTC. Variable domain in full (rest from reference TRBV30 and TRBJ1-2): SQTIHQWPATLVQPVGSPLSLECTVEGTSNPNLYWYRQAAGRGLQLLFYSVGIGQISSEVPQNLSASRPQDRQFILSSKKLLLSDSGFYLCAWSGQLGGDGYTFGSGTRLTVV.

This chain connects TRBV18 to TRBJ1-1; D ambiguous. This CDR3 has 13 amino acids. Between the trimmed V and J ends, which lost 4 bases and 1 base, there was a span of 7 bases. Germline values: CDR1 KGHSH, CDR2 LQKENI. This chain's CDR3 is CASSRTENTEAFF. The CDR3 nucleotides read TGTGCCAGCTCACGTACTGAGAACACTGAAGCTTTCTTT.

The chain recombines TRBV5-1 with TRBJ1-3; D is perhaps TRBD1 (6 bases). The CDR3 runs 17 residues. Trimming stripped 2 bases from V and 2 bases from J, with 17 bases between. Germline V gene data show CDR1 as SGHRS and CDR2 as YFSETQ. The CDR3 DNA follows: TGCGCCAGCAGCTTCACCGGGACACCCAAGGCTGGAAACACCATATATTTT. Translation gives CASSFTGTPKAGNTIYF.